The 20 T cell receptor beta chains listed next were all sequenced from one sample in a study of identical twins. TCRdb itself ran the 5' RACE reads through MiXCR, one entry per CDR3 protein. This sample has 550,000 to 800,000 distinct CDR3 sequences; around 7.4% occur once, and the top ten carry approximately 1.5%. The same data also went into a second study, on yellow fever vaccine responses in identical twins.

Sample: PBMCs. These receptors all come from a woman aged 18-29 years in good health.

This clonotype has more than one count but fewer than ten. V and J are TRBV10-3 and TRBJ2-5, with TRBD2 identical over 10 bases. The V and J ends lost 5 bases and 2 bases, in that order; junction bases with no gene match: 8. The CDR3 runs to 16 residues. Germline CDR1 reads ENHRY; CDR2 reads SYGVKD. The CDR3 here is CAISSRLAGDQETQYF. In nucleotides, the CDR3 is TGTGCCATCAGTTCAAGGCTAGCGGGGGATCAAGAGACCCAGTACTTC.

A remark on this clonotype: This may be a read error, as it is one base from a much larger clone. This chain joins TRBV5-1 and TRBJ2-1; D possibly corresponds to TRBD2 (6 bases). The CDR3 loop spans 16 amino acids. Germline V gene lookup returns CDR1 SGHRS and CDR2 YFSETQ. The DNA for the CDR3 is TGCGCCAGCAGCGCCTACGGGACTGACTCCTACAATGAGCATTTCTTC. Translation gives CASSAYGTDSYNEHFF.

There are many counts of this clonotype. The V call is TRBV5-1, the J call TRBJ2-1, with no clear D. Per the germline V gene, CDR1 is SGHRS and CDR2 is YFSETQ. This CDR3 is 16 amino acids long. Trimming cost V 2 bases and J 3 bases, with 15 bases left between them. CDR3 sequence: CASSFLPGDGYNEQFF. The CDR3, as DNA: TGCGCCAGCAGCTTCCTACCTGGCGACGGCTACAATGAGCAGTTCTTC.

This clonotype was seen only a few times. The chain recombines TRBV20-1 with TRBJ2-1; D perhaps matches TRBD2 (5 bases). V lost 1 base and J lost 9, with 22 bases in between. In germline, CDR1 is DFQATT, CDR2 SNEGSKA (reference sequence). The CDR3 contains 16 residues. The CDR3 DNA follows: TGCAGTGCTAGAGTCCAAGGGAGTCTCCCTTTGGGTGAGCAGTTCTTC. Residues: CSARVQGSLPLGEQFF.

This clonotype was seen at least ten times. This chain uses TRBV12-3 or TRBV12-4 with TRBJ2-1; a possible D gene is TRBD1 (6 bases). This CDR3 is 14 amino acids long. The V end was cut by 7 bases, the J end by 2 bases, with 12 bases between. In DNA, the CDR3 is TGTGCCAGCACCTCCGGGACACCCTACAATGAGCAGTTCTTC. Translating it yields CASTSGTPYNEQFF.

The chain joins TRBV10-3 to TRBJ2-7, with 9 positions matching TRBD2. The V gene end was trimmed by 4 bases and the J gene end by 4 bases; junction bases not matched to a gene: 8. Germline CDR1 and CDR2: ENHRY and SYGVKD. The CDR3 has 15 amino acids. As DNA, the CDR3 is TGTGCCATCAGTGGGAGGGCTAGCGGGACGTACGAGCAGTACTTC. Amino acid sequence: CAISGRASGTYEQYF.

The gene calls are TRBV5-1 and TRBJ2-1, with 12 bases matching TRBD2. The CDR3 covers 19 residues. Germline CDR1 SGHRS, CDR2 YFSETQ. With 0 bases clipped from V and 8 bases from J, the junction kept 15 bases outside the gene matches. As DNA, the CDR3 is TGCGCCAGCAGCTTGGCCACGACTAGCGGGGGACCAGTTTGGGATGAGCAGTTCTTC. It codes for CASSLATTSGGPVWDEQFF.

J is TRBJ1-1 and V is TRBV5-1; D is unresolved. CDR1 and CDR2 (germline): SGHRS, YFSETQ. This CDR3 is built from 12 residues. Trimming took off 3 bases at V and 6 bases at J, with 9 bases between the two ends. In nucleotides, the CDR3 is TGCGCCAGCAGCTCGACCGGGCCTGAAGCTTTCTTT. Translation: CASSSTGPEAFF.

CDR3 bases: TGTGCCAGCAGCTTAGATCTTTGGCCCGAGAACACTGAAGCTTTCTTT. Encoded protein: CASSLDLWPENTEAFF. This chain links TRBV7-8 with TRBJ1-1, with D unresolved. V gave up 1 base and J gave up 1 base, with 13 bases separating them. This CDR3 spans 16 amino acids. Per germline, CDR1 SGHVS and CDR2 FQNEAQ. The variable domain in full, completed from reference TRBV7-8 and TRBJ1-1, reads GAGVSQSPRYKVAKRGQDVALRCDPISGHVSLFWYQQALGQGPEFLTYFQNEAQLDKSGLPSDRFFAERPEGSVSTLKIQRTQQEDSAVYLCASSLDLWPENTEAFFGQGTRLTVV.

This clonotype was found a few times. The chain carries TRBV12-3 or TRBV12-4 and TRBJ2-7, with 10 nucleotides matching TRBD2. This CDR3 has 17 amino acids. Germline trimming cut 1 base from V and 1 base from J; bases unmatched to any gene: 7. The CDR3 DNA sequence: TGTGCCAGCAGTTTAGGGGGGTTAGCGGGAGGTTCCTACGAGCAGTACTTC. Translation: CASSLGGLAGGSYEQYF.

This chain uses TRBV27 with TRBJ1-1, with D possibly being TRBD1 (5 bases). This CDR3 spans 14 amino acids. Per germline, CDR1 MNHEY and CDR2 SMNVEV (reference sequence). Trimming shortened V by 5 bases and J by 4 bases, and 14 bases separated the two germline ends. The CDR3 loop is CASSHTGWGTEAFF. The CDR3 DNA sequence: TGTGCCAGCAGTCACACAGGTTGGGGCACTGAAGCTTTCTTT.

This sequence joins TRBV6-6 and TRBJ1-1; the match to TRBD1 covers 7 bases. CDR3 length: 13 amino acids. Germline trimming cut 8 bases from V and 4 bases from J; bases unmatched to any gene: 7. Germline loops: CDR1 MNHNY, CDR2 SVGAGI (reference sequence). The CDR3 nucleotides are TGTGCCAGCGCCCCGGGACAGCTCACTGAAGCTTTCTTT. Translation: CASAPGQLTEAFF.

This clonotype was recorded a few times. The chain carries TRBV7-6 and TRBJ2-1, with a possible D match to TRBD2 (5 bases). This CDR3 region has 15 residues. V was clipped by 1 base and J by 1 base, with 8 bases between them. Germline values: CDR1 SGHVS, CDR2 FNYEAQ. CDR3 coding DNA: TGTGCCAGCAGCTTAGGACTAATTTCCTACAATGAGCAGTTCTTC. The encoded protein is CASSLGLISYNEQFF.

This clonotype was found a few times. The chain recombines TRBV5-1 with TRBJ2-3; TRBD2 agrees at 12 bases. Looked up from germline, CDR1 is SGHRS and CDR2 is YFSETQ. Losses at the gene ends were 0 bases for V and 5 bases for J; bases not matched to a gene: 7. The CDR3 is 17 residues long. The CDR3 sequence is CASSLGLAGVAIDTQYF. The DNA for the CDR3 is TGCGCCAGCAGCTTGGGACTAGCGGGAGTAGCCATAGATACGCAGTATTTT.

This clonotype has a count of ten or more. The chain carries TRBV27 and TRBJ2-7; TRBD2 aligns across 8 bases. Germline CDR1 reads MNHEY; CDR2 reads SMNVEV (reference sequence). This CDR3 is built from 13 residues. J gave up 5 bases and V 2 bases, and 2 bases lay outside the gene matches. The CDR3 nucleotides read TGTGCCAGCAGTTTAGCGGGGGGCGACGAGCAGTACGTC. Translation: CASSLAGGDEQYV.

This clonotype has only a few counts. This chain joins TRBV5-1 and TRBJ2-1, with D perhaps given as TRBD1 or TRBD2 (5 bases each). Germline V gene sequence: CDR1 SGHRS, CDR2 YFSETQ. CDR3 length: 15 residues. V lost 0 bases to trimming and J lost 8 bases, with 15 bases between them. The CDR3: CASSLDQGRGDEQFF. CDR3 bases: TGCGCCAGCAGCTTGGATCAGGGTAGAGGGGATGAGCAGTTCTTC. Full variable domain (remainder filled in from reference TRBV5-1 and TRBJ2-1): KAGVTQTPRYLIKTRGQQVTLSCSPISGHRSVSWYQQTPGQGLQFLFEYFSETQRNKGNFPGRFSGRQFSNSRSEMNVSTLELGDSALYLCASSLDQGRGDEQFFGPGTRLTVL.

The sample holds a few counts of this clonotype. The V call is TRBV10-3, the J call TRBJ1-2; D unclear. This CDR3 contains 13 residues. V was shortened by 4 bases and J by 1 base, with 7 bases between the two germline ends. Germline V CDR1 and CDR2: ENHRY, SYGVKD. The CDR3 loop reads CAISARDNYGYTF. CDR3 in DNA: TGTGCCATCAGTGCCCGGGATAACTATGGCTACACCTTC.

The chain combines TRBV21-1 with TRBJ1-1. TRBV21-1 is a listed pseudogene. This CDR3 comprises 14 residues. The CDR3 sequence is CASSKARQNTEAFF. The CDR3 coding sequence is TGTGCCAGCAGCAAAGCGCGACAGAACACTGAAGCTTTCTTT.

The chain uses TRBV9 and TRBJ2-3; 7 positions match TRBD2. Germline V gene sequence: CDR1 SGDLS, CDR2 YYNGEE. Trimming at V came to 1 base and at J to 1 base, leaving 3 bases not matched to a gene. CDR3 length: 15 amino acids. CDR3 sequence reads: CASSVSLAGTDTQYF. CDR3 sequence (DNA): TGTGCCAGCAGCGTAAGCCTAGCGGGCACAGATACGCAGTATTTT.

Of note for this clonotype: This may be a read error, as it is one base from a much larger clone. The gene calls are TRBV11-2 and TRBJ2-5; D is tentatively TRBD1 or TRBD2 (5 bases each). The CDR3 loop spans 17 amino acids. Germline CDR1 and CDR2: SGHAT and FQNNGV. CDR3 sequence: CACSFRGKGPTQETQYF. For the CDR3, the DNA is TGTGCCTGCAGCTTCCGGGGAAAGGGACCAACACAAGAGACCCAGTACTTC.